A single sample is the source of the 32 T cell receptor beta chains below, sequenced in a study of lymphopenia after photon versus proton radiotherapy (dated by TCRdb to between 2018 and 2021). Library method: the immunoSEQ multiplex PCR assay. TCRdb provides this immuneACCESS table in a form limited to in-frame rearrangements. Some clones are lacking; in checked studies, under half of them reflect an unresolved V gene, and why the rest are absent is not known. A total of some 27,000 clones appear in this sample, approximately 87% of them only once. The top ten constitute approximately 50% of the sample. The material sequenced was peripheral blood, taken from a patient treated with proton-based radiotherapy. These receptors all stem from a woman aged 60-70 years with cholangiocarcinoma. Some clones in this sample may be carry-over from other donors' samples.

J is TRBJ1-6 and V is TRBV18; 8 bases line up with TRBD1. Unmatched junction bases numbered 8, after V lost 6 bases and J lost 4 bases. Germline V lookup: CDR1 KGHSH, CDR2 LQKENI. The CDR3 is 16 residues long. The CDR3, as DNA: TGTGCCAGCTCCCTGGGACAGGAGGTGTATAATTCACCCCTCCACTTT. This codes for CASSLGQEVYNSPLHF.

In the case of this clone: One junction end disagrees with the germline gene, perhaps due to a read error. The V gene is TRBV11-2, the J gene TRBJ2-7, with TRBD2 identical over 11 bases. Per germline, CDR1 SGHAT and CDR2 FQNNGV. The CDR3 totals 15 residues. The CDR3 DNA sequence: TGTGCCAGCAGCCCACGACTAGCGGGGCCCTACGAGCAGCACTTC. Its translation: CASSPRLAGPYEQHF.

The J gene is TRBJ2-7, the V gene TRBV5-1, with D uncertain. Germline V CDR1 and CDR2: SGHRS, YFSETQ. V was cut by 2 bases and J by 5 bases, with 17 bases left in between. The CDR3 length is 15 residues. The CDR3 is CASSLRPSDNHEQYF. In nucleotides, the CDR3 is TGCGCCAGCAGCTTAAGACCCAGCGACAACCACGAGCAGTACTTC. The full variable domain, completed using reference TRBV5-1 and TRBJ2-7, is KAGVTQTPRYLIKTRGQQVTLSCSPISGHRSVSWYQQTPGQGLQFLFEYFSETQRNKGNFPGRFSGRQFSNSRSEMNVSTLELGDSALYLCASSLRPSDNHEQYFGPGTRLTVT.

The CDR3 here is CASSVGLSSYNEQFF. The CDR3 region has the DNA TGTGCCAGCAGCGTAGGTCTAAGCTCCTACAATGAGCAGTTCTTC. This sequence joins TRBV9 and TRBJ2-1; D not certain. V lost 0 bases, J lost 0 bases, and 7 bases lay in between. Germline lookup yields CDR1 SGDLS and CDR2 YYNGEE. The CDR3 consists of 15 residues.

This rearrangement joins TRBV5-5 to TRBJ2-3; 7 nucleotides match TRBD2. The V and J ends lost 6 bases and 4 bases, in that order; junction bases with no gene match: 8. Germline lookup yields CDR1 SGHKS and CDR2 YYEKEE (reference sequence). This CDR3 is built from 14 residues. Written as DNA, the CDR3 is TGTGCCAGCATCGCCGGGGGGTTCGCAGATACGCAGTATTTT. This encodes CASIAGGFADTQYF.

This sequence joins TRBV5-6 and TRBJ1-2, with D unresolved. The CDR3 is 14 residues long. Trimming took off 4 bases at V and 4 bases at J, with 14 bases between the two ends. Germline loops: CDR1 SGHDT, CDR2 YYEEEE. The CDR3 sequence is CASSEAHAGYGYTF. In nucleotides, the CDR3 is TGTGCCAGCAGCGAGGCACATGCCGGCTATGGCTACACCTTC.

The chain combines TRBV5-4 with TRBJ2-1; unclear D gene. V lost 3 bases to trimming and J lost 10 bases, with 14 bases between them. CDR3 length equals 13 residues. Per germline, CDR1 SGHNT and CDR2 YYREEE (reference sequence). The CDR3 sequence is CASSSPSGSEQFF. The CDR3 nucleotides read TGTGCCAGCAGCTCGCCCTCGGGCTCAGAGCAGTTCTTC.

A word on this clone: A junction end diverges from the germline sequence, so it may reflect a read error. The genes are TRBV28 and TRBJ2-1; TRBD1 aligns across 11 bases. There are 12 residues in the CDR3. CDR1 and CDR2 (germline): MDHEN, SYDVKM. The CDR3 nucleotides are TGTGCCAGCAGTTTGGGGACAGGGGGTAATGTCTTC. Encoded protein: CASSLGTGGNVF.

The genes are TRBV7-9 and TRBJ1-1, with no clear D. The CDR3 runs 15 residues. Germline V gene sequence: CDR1 SEHNR, CDR2 FQNEAQ (reference sequence). The germline V and J ends were trimmed by 1 base and 1 base, with 10 bases remaining between them. CDR3 loop: CASSLGLARNTEAFF. In nucleotides, the CDR3 is TGTGCCAGCAGCTTAGGGCTAGCAAGGAACACTGAAGCTTTCTTT.

The rearrangement uses TRBV6-1 and TRBJ2-4; D is ambiguous. CDR3 size: 14 residues. V dropped 2 bases and J dropped 7 bases, with 12 bases sitting between them. Germline CDR1 reads MNHNS; CDR2 reads SASEGT. The CDR3 DNA reads as TGTGCCAGCAGTGAAAGGGCAGCCGGGAACATTCAGTACTTC. Translation: CASSERAAGNIQYF.

This clone was seen once. This rearrangement joins TRBV19 to TRBJ1-1; a weak D match, TRBD1 (5 bases). Germline V gene data show CDR1 as LNHDA and CDR2 as SQIVND (reference sequence). V was pared by 4 bases and J by 4 bases, with 10 bases between. This CDR3 region has 13 residues. The CDR3 sequence is CASSKQEGTEAFF. Written as DNA, the CDR3 is TGTGCCAGTAGTAAACAGGAGGGCACTGAAGCTTTCTTT. Based on the CDR3 plus reference TRBV19 and TRBJ1-1, the full variable domain is DGGITQSPKYLFRKEGQNVTLSCEQNLNHDAMYWYRQDPGQGLRLIYYSQIVNDFQKGDIAEGYSVSREKKESFPLTVTSAQKNPTAFYLCASSKQEGTEAFFGQGTRLTVV.

This chain links TRBV13 with TRBJ2-7; D is undetermined. V lost 3 bases and J 0 bases, leaving 9 bases between the germline ends. The germline gives CDR1 PRHDT, CDR2 FYEKMQ (reference sequence). This CDR3 is 14 amino acids long. In DNA, the CDR3 is TGTGCCAGCAGCTTGGGCCTCACCTCCTACGAGCAGTACTTC. It is translated as CASSLGLTSYEQYF.

The chain has TRBV5-1 and TRBJ1-6, with D perhaps TRBD1 (5 bases). CDR3 length: 14 residues. Between the trimmed V and J ends, which lost 4 bases and 7 bases, there was a span of 12 bases. In germline, CDR1 is SGHRS, CDR2 YFSETQ. CDR3 in amino acids: CASSRQGENSPLHF. CDR3 DNA: TGCGCCAGCAGCCGGCAGGGTGAGAATTCACCCCTCCACTTT.

The chain uses TRBV7-2 and TRBJ2-7; D may match TRBD1 or TRBD2 (6 bases each). There are 14 residues in the CDR3. Germline CDR1 SGHTA, CDR2 FQGNSA. Trimming cost V 3 bases and J 3 bases, with 12 bases left between them. CDR3 residues: CASSFSEGGYEQYF. The DNA of the CDR3 is TGTGCCAGCAGCTTCTCAGAGGGGGGCTACGAGCAGTACTTC.

The chain links TRBV4-1 to TRBJ1-4, with D unclear. Germline assignment: CDR1 MGHRA and CDR2 YSYEKL. V lost 3 bases to trimming and J lost 8 bases, with 16 bases between them. The CDR3 is made up of 15 amino acids. The CDR3 bases are TGCGCCAGCAGCCAGCCCGCGGAGGTCGAGGAAAAACTGTTTTTT. Protein product: CASSQPAEVEEKLFF.

This chain links TRBV19 with TRBJ2-7, with TRBD2 matching 12 bases. In germline, CDR1 is LNHDA, CDR2 SQIVND (reference sequence). Trimming cost V 4 bases and J 6 bases; bases outside gene matches: 7. The CDR3 has 15 amino acids. This CDR3 is CASSNPTSGSREQYF. The DNA of the CDR3 is TGTGCCAGTAGTAACCCGACTAGCGGGAGTCGCGAGCAGTACTTC.

The gene calls are TRBV10-1 and TRBJ2-2, with D tentatively TRBD2 (6 bases). This CDR3 region has 12 residues. From germline, CDR1 is WNHNN and CDR2 SYGVQD (reference sequence). Trimming stripped 3 bases from V and 7 bases from J, with 6 bases between. In DNA form, the CDR3 reads TGCGCCAGCAGTGACGGGGGCGGGGAGCTGTTTTTT. It is translated as CASSDGGGELFF.

The chain couples TRBV30 to TRBJ1-5; D ambiguous. Germline CDR1 and CDR2: GTSNPN and SVGIG (reference sequence). The CDR3 covers 14 residues. V was clipped by 5 bases and J by 0 bases, with 11 bases between them. CDR3 DNA sequence: TGTGCCTGGTCCAGGATTAATAGCAATCAGCCCCAGCATTTT. Its translation: CAWSRINSNQPQHF.

The chain recombines TRBV27 with TRBJ1-1, with TRBD1 matching 9 bases. V was pared by 5 bases and J by 0 bases, with 4 bases of the junction left unmatched. The CDR3 totals 15 residues. CDR1 and CDR2 (germline): MNHEY, SMNVEV (reference sequence). CDR3 in amino acids: CASSTGQGMNTEAFF. CDR3 sequence (DNA): TGTGCCAGCAGTACCGGACAGGGGATGAACACTGAAGCTTTCTTT.

The V and J genes are TRBV18 and TRBJ2-1; 8 positions match TRBD2. Germline assignment: CDR1 KGHSH and CDR2 LQKENI. The CDR3 contains 15 residues. V lost 2 bases to trimming and J lost 6 bases; unmatched junction nucleotides: 6. CDR3 protein: CASSPMGLGINEQFF. The CDR3 DNA follows: TGTGCCAGCTCACCAATGGGACTAGGTATCAATGAGCAGTTCTTC. The variable domain in full, with the rest retrieved from reference TRBV18 and TRBJ2-1, is NAGVMQNPRHLVRRRGQEARLRCSPMKGHSHVYWYRQLPEEGLKFMVYLQKENIIDESGMPKERFSAEFPKEGPSILRIQQVVRGDSAAYFCASSPMGLGINEQFFGPGTRLTVL.

The chain employs TRBV2 and TRBJ2-1, with 8 bases identical to TRBD2. This CDR3 contains 16 residues. Germline trimming cut 3 bases from V and 3 bases from J; bases unmatched to any gene: 7. Germline lookup yields CDR1 SNHLY and CDR2 FYNNEI. In nucleotides, the CDR3 is TGTGCCAGCAGTGAGGCCCTGGCGGGGGGCTACAATGAGCAGTTCTTC. This translates into CASSEALAGGYNEQFF.

The chain combines TRBV7-3 with TRBJ2-3; D not certain. Trimming shortened V by 5 bases and J by 5 bases, and 17 bases separated the two germline ends. Looked up from germline, CDR1 is SGHTA and CDR2 is FQGTGA. This CDR3 comprises 15 residues. The CDR3 spells CASSRLGGLIDTQYF. The CDR3 DNA is TGTGCCAGCAGCCGACTTGGCGGATTGATAGATACGCAGTATTTT.

The V gene is TRBV5-1, the J gene TRBJ2-1, with unresolved D. The germline V and J ends were trimmed by 0 bases and 1 base, with 8 bases remaining between them. From germline, CDR1 is SGHRS and CDR2 YFSETQ. This CDR3 region has 15 residues. The CDR3, as DNA: TGCGCCAGCAGCTTGGGTAGCAGATCCTACAATGAGCAGTTCTTC. It codes for CASSLGSRSYNEQFF. Supplemented by reference TRBV5-1 and TRBJ2-1, the full variable domain reads KAGVTQTPRYLIKTRGQQVTLSCSPISGHRSVSWYQQTPGQGLQFLFEYFSETQRNKGNFPGRFSGRQFSNSRSEMNVSTLELGDSALYLCASSLGSRSYNEQFFGPGTRLTVL.

The chain links TRBV29-1 to TRBJ1-5; no firm D call. This CDR3 region has 13 residues. Deletions cut 6 bases from V and 7 bases from J, with 16 bases between. Germline loops: CDR1 SQVTM, CDR2 ANQGSEA. CDR3 nucleotide sequence: TGCAGCGTCGTTTCCGGAGTGGGGCAGCCCCAGCATTTT. Translating gives CSVVSGVGQPQHF.

V and J are TRBV7-9 and TRBJ1-5; D uncertain. V was clipped by 1 base and J by 5 bases, with 6 bases between them. Germline CDR1 reads SEHNR; CDR2 reads FQNEAQ (reference sequence). There are 13 residues in the CDR3. The CDR3 nucleotides are TGTGCCAGCAGCTTAGAAGTTGATCAGCCCCAGCATTTT. Translation: CASSLEVDQPQHF.

The genes are TRBV7-2 and TRBJ1-5; TRBD1 might be the D (5 bases). Trimming pared 1 base from V and 0 bases from J, leaving 19 bases between. Germline CDR1 and CDR2: SGHTA and FQGNSA. The CDR3 runs 19 residues. This chain's CDR3 is CASSLVPGLSLGSNQPQHF. The DNA of the CDR3 is TGTGCCAGCAGCTTAGTACCGGGACTTAGTCTAGGTAGCAATCAGCCCCAGCATTTT. The whole variable domain, remainder taken from reference TRBV7-2 and TRBJ1-5, is GAGVSQSPSNKVTEKGKDVELRCDPISGHTALYWYRQSLGQGLEFLIYFQGNSAPDKSGLPSDRFSAERTGGSVSTLTIQRTQQEDSAVYLCASSLVPGLSLGSNQPQHFGDGTRLSIL.

The rearrangement joins TRBV13 to TRBJ2-3; 8 bases line up with TRBD2. Germline-derived CDR1 and CDR2 are PRHDT and FYEKMQ (reference sequence). V lost 5 bases and J lost 5; bases outside the gene matches: 12. The CDR3 has 16 amino acids. CDR3 sequence (DNA): TGTGCCAGCAGCGGAGGAGCGGGAGCGTTTGGAGATACGCAGTATTTT. This translates into CASSGGAGAFGDTQYF.

The rearrangement uses TRBV4-2 and TRBJ2-5; D uncertain. Germline values: CDR1 LGHNA, CDR2 YNFKEQ. This CDR3 is 13 amino acids long. V lost 4 bases, J lost 1 base, and 7 bases lay in between. CDR3 region: CASSRRTQETQYF. CDR3 DNA sequence: TGTGCCAGCAGCCGTCGAACCCAAGAGACCCAGTACTTC.

The chain employs TRBV4-3 and TRBJ2-7; D unclear. Germline V gene lookup returns CDR1 LGHNA and CDR2 YSLEER. The CDR3 length is 14 residues. V was trimmed by 4 bases and J by 0 bases, leaving 10 bases between them. CDR3 sequence reads: CASSPRPSSYEQYF. The CDR3 DNA reads TGCGCCAGCAGCCCCCGTCCGAGCTCCTACGAGCAGTACTTC.

This clone was detected once. The J gene is TRBJ2-5, the V gene TRBV7-9; D is unresolved. Germline values: CDR1 SEHNR, CDR2 FQNEAQ (reference sequence). V was trimmed by 7 bases and J by 5 bases, leaving 11 bases between them. This CDR3 has 12 amino acids. CDR3 nucleotides: TGTGCCAGCAATCAGGTTTTGGAGACCCAGTACTTC. This gives the protein CASNQVLETQYF.

The rearrangement joins TRBV18 to TRBJ2-5; D call uncertain. Germline-derived CDR1 and CDR2 are KGHSH and LQKENI. V lost 0 bases and J lost 4, with 3 bases in between. There are 12 residues in the CDR3. The chain's CDR3 is CASSPPLETQYF. DNA for the CDR3: TGTGCCAGCTCACCACCACTAGAGACCCAGTACTTC.

This clone came up once. This sequence joins TRBV7-2 and TRBJ2-5; 8 bases are shared with TRBD1. Germline values: CDR1 SGHTA, CDR2 FQGNSA. The CDR3 length is 16 residues. V was clipped by 2 bases and J by 5 bases; unmatched bases: 10. Here the CDR3 reads CASSLTGTGGVETQYF. CDR3 bases: TGTGCCAGCAGCTTAACCGGGACAGGTGGAGTGGAGACCCAGTACTTC.